The rows below give T cell receptor beta chains drawn from one sample of a study of OX40 agonist ivuxolimab in advanced cancers. Profiling relied on immunoSEQ multiplex PCR, and the TCRdb table lists in-frame clones only, not all of them. This table has some 66,000 clones, around 90% appearing once. The sequencing here drew on CD4+ or CD8+ T cells sorted from blood, taken in a trial of the OX40 agonist ivuxolimab. These receptors originate from an adult with an advanced solid tumor such as melanoma, head and neck, liver or kidney cancer. CDR3s include the opening cysteine and the closing phenylalanine or tryptophan. The D gene is left open where the match is weak. Clone size, where shown, is once, few, many, or a class for clones that have expanded.

clone_size: .
v_call: TRBV9
d_call: .
j_call: TRBJ2-7
cdr3_nt: TGTGCCAGCAGCGTATTCGGCACAGGCTACGAGCAGTACTTC
cdr3_aa: CASSVFGTGYEQYF

clone_size: .
v_call: TRBV7-9
d_call: TRBD2
j_call: TRBJ2-3
cdr3_nt: TGTGCCAGCAGCCCTGGGACTAGCGGGGGGGCGCATAGCACAGATACGCAGTATTTT
cdr3_aa: CASSPGTSGGAHSTDTQYF

clone_size: .
v_call: TRBV2
d_call: TRBD1
j_call: TRBJ1-1
cdr3_nt: TGTGCCAGCAGTTGGGACAGGCACACTGAAGCTTTCTTT
cdr3_aa: CASSWDRHTEAFF

clone_size: .
v_call: TRBV7-9
d_call: .
j_call: TRBJ2-1
cdr3_nt: TGTGCCAGCAGCTTATTAGTTAATGAGCAGTTCTTC
cdr3_aa: CASSLLVNEQFF

clone_size: .
v_call: TRBV6-1
d_call: .
j_call: TRBJ2-3
cdr3_nt: TGTGCCAGCAGTGAAGCTCGGCGGGGGCTAGATACGCAGTATTTT
cdr3_aa: CASSEARRGLDTQYF

clone_size: .
v_call: TRBV18
d_call: .
j_call: TRBJ2-7
cdr3_nt: TGTGCCAGCTCCCCCAGGCGGTCCTACGAGCAGTACTTC
cdr3_aa: CASSPRRSYEQYF

clone_size: .
v_call: TRBV13
d_call: .
j_call: TRBJ2-3
cdr3_nt: TGTGCCAGCAGCTTAGGCCAGGGGCGCACAGATACGCAGTATTTT
cdr3_aa: CASSLGQGRTDTQYF

clone_size: .
v_call: TRBV6-5
d_call: .
j_call: TRBJ2-3
cdr3_nt: TGTGCCAGCCAGGAGAGCACAGATACGCAGTATTTT
cdr3_aa: CASQESTDTQYF

clone_size: .
v_call: TRBV7-9
d_call: TRBD1
j_call: TRBJ2-2
cdr3_nt: TGTGCCAGCAGCCCTGTAGGGGGCCACACCGGGGAGCTGTTTTTT
cdr3_aa: CASSPVGGHTGELFF

clone_size: .
v_call: TRBV6-1
d_call: .
j_call: TRBJ2-7
cdr3_nt: TGTGCCAGCAGGATTGGACACGAGCAGTACTTC
cdr3_aa: CASRIGHEQYF

clone_size: few
v_call: TRBV10-2
d_call: .
j_call: TRBJ1-2
cdr3_nt: TGCGCCAGCAGTGAGGTAGCGCGCTATGGCTACACCTTC
cdr3_aa: CASSEVARYGYTF

clone_size: .
v_call: TRBV7-9
d_call: .
j_call: TRBJ2-1
cdr3_nt: TGTGCCAGCAGCTTGGAAATTGGGCAGTTCTTC
cdr3_aa: CASSLEIGQFF

clone_size: .
v_call: TRBV10-1
d_call: .
j_call: TRBJ2-1
cdr3_nt: TGCGCCAGCAGTGACGAATGGGACCCCCACAATGAGCAGTTCTTC
cdr3_aa: CASSDEWDPHNEQFF

clone_size: .
v_call: TRBV4-1
d_call: .
j_call: TRBJ2-3
cdr3_nt: TGTGCCAGCAGCCAAGAAAGGGGGTCACGCACAGATACGCAGTATTTT
cdr3_aa: CASSQERGSRTDTQYF

clone_size: .
v_call: TRBV11-3
d_call: TRBD2
j_call: TRBJ2-1
cdr3_nt: TGTGCCAGCAGGTTTACTAGCGGGGGGGCCCCGGGAGAGCAGTTCTTC
cdr3_aa: CASRFTSGGAPGEQFF

clone_size: .
v_call: TRBV6-4
d_call: .
j_call: TRBJ1-2
cdr3_nt: TGTGCCAGCAGTGACAGGAGAAACTATGGCTACACCTTC
cdr3_aa: CASSDRRNYGYTF

clone_size: .
v_call: TRBV25-1
d_call: TRBD2
j_call: TRBJ2-5
cdr3_nt: TGTGCCAGCACCCGAATAGCGGGGAGGCAAGAGACCCAGTACTTC
cdr3_aa: CASTRIAGRQETQYF

clone_size: .
v_call: TRBV18
d_call: .
j_call: TRBJ2-7
cdr3_nt: TGTGCCAGCTCACCTCAGGGTTCCGGTGAGCAGTACTTC
cdr3_aa: CASSPQGSGEQYF

clone_size: few
v_call: TRBV19
d_call: .
j_call: TRBJ1-1
cdr3_nt: TGTGCCAGTAGTATGTTTAGATCGAACACTGAAGCTTTCTTT
cdr3_aa: CASSMFRSNTEAFF

clone_size: .
v_call: TRBV7-8
d_call: TRBD1
j_call: TRBJ2-7
cdr3_nt: TGTGCCAGCAGCTATGGGGCTCGGGACAGGGCCTACGAGCAGTACTTC
cdr3_aa: CASSYGARDRAYEQYF

clone_size: .
v_call: TRBV4-2
d_call: .
j_call: TRBJ1-4
cdr3_nt: TGTGCCAGCAGCCAAGGCGAGGGTATTAATGAAAAACTGTTTTTT
cdr3_aa: CASSQGEGINEKLFF

clone_size: few
v_call: TRBV5-4
d_call: TRBD1
j_call: TRBJ1-2
cdr3_nt: TGTGCCAGCAGCCCCAGGGGGCTTCATGGCTACACCTTC
cdr3_aa: CASSPRGLHGYTF

clone_size: .
v_call: TRBV18
d_call: TRBD1
j_call: TRBJ2-7
cdr3_nt: TGTGCCAGCTCACAAAGGACAGGAGACTACGAGCAGTACTTC
cdr3_aa: CASSQRTGDYEQYF

clone_size: .
v_call: TRBV6-1
d_call: .
j_call: TRBJ1-6
cdr3_nt: TGTGCCAGCAGTACAGGGCGTTCACCCCTCCACTTT
cdr3_aa: CASSTGRSPLHF

clone_size: .
v_call: TRBV5-1
d_call: TRBD1
j_call: TRBJ2-1
cdr3_nt: TGCGCCAGCAGCTTGGGCGGGACAGGGGTGAATGAGCAGTTCTTC
cdr3_aa: CASSLGGTGVNEQFF

clone_size: .
v_call: TRBV5-1
d_call: TRBD1
j_call: TRBJ2-5
cdr3_nt: TGCGCCAGCAATACAGGGGAACCATACCAAGAGACCCAGTACTTC
cdr3_aa: CASNTGEPYQETQYF

clone_size: .
v_call: TRBV19
d_call: .
j_call: TRBJ1-5
cdr3_nt: TGTGCCAGTAGTATAGGGAGGGCAGGAGATCAGCCCCAGCATTTT
cdr3_aa: CASSIGRAGDQPQHF

clone_size: once
v_call: TRBV10-3
d_call: TRBD1
j_call: TRBJ1-4
cdr3_nt: TGTGCCGCCAGAGGACAGGGAGAGAAACTGTTTTTT
cdr3_aa: CAARGQGEKLFF

clone_size: few
v_call: TRBV5-4
d_call: .
j_call: TRBJ1-2
cdr3_nt: TGTGCCAGCAGCCTCGACAGGTTCCATGGCTACACCTTC
cdr3_aa: CASSLDRFHGYTF

clone_size: .
v_call: TRBV6-6
d_call: TRBD1
j_call: TRBJ2-5
cdr3_nt: TGTGCCAGCAGTACGACAGGGGTTCAGGAGACCCAGTACTTC
cdr3_aa: CASSTTGVQETQYF

clone_size: .
v_call: TRBV6-5
d_call: .
j_call: TRBJ2-2
cdr3_nt: TGTGCCAGCAGTTACAGAGCCTTAGCCGGGGAGCTGTTTTTT
cdr3_aa: CASSYRALAGELFF

clone_size: few
v_call: TRBV19
d_call: .
j_call: TRBJ1-2
cdr3_nt: TGTGCCAGTAGCCCGCGCTCGGTTGGCTACACCTTC
cdr3_aa: CASSPRSVGYTF

clone_size: .
v_call: TRBV4-3
d_call: .
j_call: TRBJ2-1
cdr3_nt: TGCGCCAGCAGCCAAGAGCCAGCGGTCTCCTACAATGAGCAGTTCTTC
cdr3_aa: CASSQEPAVSYNEQFF

clone_size: once
v_call: TRBV10-2
d_call: TRBD2
j_call: TRBJ2-5
cdr3_nt: TGCGCCAGCAGCCCTAGCGGGGGGCTTCTGGAGACCCAGTACTTC
cdr3_aa: CASSPSGGLLETQYF

clone_size: .
v_call: TRBV11-2
d_call: .
j_call: TRBJ2-7
cdr3_nt: TGTGCCAGCAGCTGGGAGGTGGGAAACTCCTACGAGCAGTACTTC
cdr3_aa: CASSWEVGNSYEQYF

clone_size: .
v_call: TRBV5-1
d_call: .
j_call: TRBJ2-5
cdr3_nt: TGCGCCAGCAGCTCACAGGGGGGAGGGGAGACCCAGTACTTC
cdr3_aa: CASSSQGGGETQYF

clone_size: .
v_call: TRBV30
d_call: TRBD1
j_call: TRBJ2-3
cdr3_nt: TGTGCCTGGAGTGTACAGGGGGCGAGGTTGACAGATACGCAGTATTTT
cdr3_aa: CAWSVQGARLTDTQYF

clone_size: .
v_call: TRBV27
d_call: TRBD1
j_call: TRBJ1-6
cdr3_nt: TGTGCCAGCTCCCCTCGACAGGGGCAAGGGTCACCCCTCCACTTT
cdr3_aa: CASSPRQGQGSPLHF

clone_size: .
v_call: TRBV2
d_call: TRBD2
j_call: TRBJ2-5
cdr3_nt: TGTGCCAGCGGGACTAGCGGGGAAGAGACCCAGTACTTC
cdr3_aa: CASGTSGEETQYF

clone_size: .
v_call: TRBV7-2
d_call: .
j_call: TRBJ1-3
cdr3_nt: TGTGCCAGCAGCTTAGCAAAGGGACTGTCCGGAAACACCATATATTTT
cdr3_aa: CASSLAKGLSGNTIYF

clone_size: .
v_call: TRBV5-1
d_call: TRBD2
j_call: TRBJ2-4
cdr3_nt: TGCGCCAGCAGCCCTTCCGAGCGGGGGGGCCAAGGGCGAAGCATTCAGTACTTC
cdr3_aa: CASSPSERGGQGRSIQYF

clone_size: .
v_call: TRBV19
d_call: .
j_call: TRBJ2-7
cdr3_nt: TGTGCCAGTAGTCCCCGGGGCGTCATGGGCGAGCAGTACTTC
cdr3_aa: CASSPRGVMGEQYF

clone_size: .
v_call: TRBV19
d_call: .
j_call: TRBJ2-1
cdr3_nt: TGTGCCAGTAGTAAAGACCAGGGATGGAATGAGCAGTTCTTC
cdr3_aa: CASSKDQGWNEQFF

clone_size: .
v_call: TRBV7-2
d_call: .
j_call: TRBJ1-1
cdr3_nt: TGTGCCAGCAGCTTAGATAACCGGCTCACTGAAGCTTTCTTT
cdr3_aa: CASSLDNRLTEAFF

clone_size: .
v_call: TRBV19
d_call: .
j_call: TRBJ1-5
cdr3_nt: TGTGCCAGTACCGACCTTTCTTCCGGGACGGTGAATCGGCCCCAGCATTTT
cdr3_aa: CASTDLSSGTVNRPQHF

clone_size: .
v_call: TRBV6-5
d_call: TRBD2
j_call: TRBJ2-5
cdr3_nt: TGTGCCAGCAGTTACTCTCGCGGGGGGAACCAAGAGACCCAGTACTTC
cdr3_aa: CASSYSRGGNQETQYF

clone_size: .
v_call: TRBV5-1
d_call: TRBD1
j_call: TRBJ1-6
cdr3_nt: TGCGCCAGCAGCATCTATTCCGGGACAGAATATAATTCACCCCTCCACTTT
cdr3_aa: CASSIYSGTEYNSPLHF

clone_size: .
v_call: TRBV19
d_call: .
j_call: TRBJ1-5
cdr3_nt: TGTGCCAGTAGTATGGAGGTGGCCAATCAGCCCCAGCATTTT
cdr3_aa: CASSMEVANQPQHF

clone_size: .
v_call: TRBV19
d_call: .
j_call: TRBJ2-3
cdr3_nt: TGTGCCAGTAGTATACAGGGGGGCCAAACAGATACGCAGTATTTT
cdr3_aa: CASSIQGGQTDTQYF

clone_size: .
v_call: TRBV30
d_call: .
j_call: TRBJ2-7
cdr3_nt: TGTGCCTCCAGTATTTCCTACGAGCAGTACTTC
cdr3_aa: CASSISYEQYF

clone_size: .
v_call: TRBV30
d_call: .
j_call: TRBJ2-1
cdr3_nt: TGTGCCTGGAGTAGGGTTAGCCAGTTCTTC
cdr3_aa: CAWSRVSQFF

clone_size: .
v_call: TRBV6-1
d_call: .
j_call: TRBJ2-1
cdr3_nt: TGTGCCAGCACCCCCGAGGGGGAGCAGGGTGAGCAGTTCTTC
cdr3_aa: CASTPEGEQGEQFF

clone_size: .
v_call: TRBV12-5
d_call: .
j_call: TRBJ1-4
cdr3_nt: TGTGCTAGTGCCACCGGGGGTCGGGAAAAACTGTTTTTT
cdr3_aa: CASATGGREKLFF